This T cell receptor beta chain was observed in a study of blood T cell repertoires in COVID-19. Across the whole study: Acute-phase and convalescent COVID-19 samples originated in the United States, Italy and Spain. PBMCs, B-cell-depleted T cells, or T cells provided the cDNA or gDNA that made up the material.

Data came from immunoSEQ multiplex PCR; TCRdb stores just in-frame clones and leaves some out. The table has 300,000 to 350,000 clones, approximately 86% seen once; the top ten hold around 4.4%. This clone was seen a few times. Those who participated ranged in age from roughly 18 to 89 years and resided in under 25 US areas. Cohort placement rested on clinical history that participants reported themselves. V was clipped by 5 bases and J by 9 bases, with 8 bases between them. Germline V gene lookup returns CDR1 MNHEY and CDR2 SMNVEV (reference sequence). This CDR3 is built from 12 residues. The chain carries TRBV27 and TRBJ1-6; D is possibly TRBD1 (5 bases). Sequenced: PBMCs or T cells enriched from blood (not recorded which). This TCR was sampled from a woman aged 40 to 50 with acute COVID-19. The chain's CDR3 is CASSDSLSPLHF. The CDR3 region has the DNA TGTGCCAGCAGTGACAGTCTTTCACCCCTCCACTTT.